This T cell receptor beta chain was retrieved from a study of control samples from healthy donors and cancer patients. This CDR3 has 13 amino acids. Germline CDR1 reads PRHDT; CDR2 reads FYEKMQ (reference sequence). V shed 0 bases and J shed 5 bases, with 7 bases lying between them. Assay used: immunoSEQ multiplex PCR; TCRdb lists only in-frame clones, some missing. In the table there are fewer than 85,000 clones, about 95% of which are singletons. This sequence joins TRBV13 and TRBJ2-5; D is undetermined. The sequenced sample was blood. The sequence derives from a woman in her twenties or thirties in good health. The CDR3 coding sequence is TGTGCCAGCAGCTTAGGGACCCTCGAGACCCAGTACTTC. It codes for CASSLGTLETQYF. Full variable domain (missing parts from reference TRBV13 and TRBJ2-5): AAGVIQSPRHLIKEKRETATLKCYPIPRHDTVYWYQQGPGQDPQFLISFYEKMQSDKGSIPDRFSAQQFSDYHSELNMSSLELGDSALYFCASSLGTLETQYFGPGTRLLVL.